These 28 T cell receptor beta chains originate from one sample sequenced in a study of blood T cell repertoires in COVID-19. Assay used: immunoSEQ multiplex PCR; TCRdb lists only in-frame clones, some missing. The profile shows 75,000 or so clones, 87% of them singletons. Sequencing was performed on peripheral blood. These receptors came from a woman of 80 years or more with active or convalescent COVID-19.

This clone was seen just once. The chain couples TRBV20-1 to TRBJ1-1; 8 bases are a match to TRBD1. The V gene's germline CDR1 is DFQATT and CDR2 SNEGSKA (reference sequence). The length of the CDR3 is 17 residues. With 3 bases clipped from V and 1 base from J, the junction kept 13 bases outside the gene matches. The CDR3 loop is CSASPGQDKGGNTEAFF. CDR3 nucleotides: TGCAGTGCTAGTCCGGGACAGGACAAGGGGGGGAACACTGAAGCTTTCTTT.

This chain uses TRBV19 with TRBJ2-7; 8 positions agree with TRBD2. CDR3 size: 16 residues. V shed 2 bases and J 7 bases; nucleotides not matched to a gene: 13. CDR1 LNHDA and CDR2 SQIVND come from the germline V gene (reference sequence). The CDR3 sequence is CASSILAGLATGEQYF. In DNA, the CDR3 is TGTGCCAGTAGTATATTAGCCGGACTAGCCACTGGGGAGCAGTACTTC.

CDR3 amino acids: CASSEGGLRSYEQYF. CDR3 coding DNA: TGTGCCAGCAGTGAAGGCGGACTAAGGTCCTACGAGCAGTACTTC. This chain joins TRBV6-1 and TRBJ2-7; D is possibly TRBD2 (6 bases). Trimming left V 1 base short and J 1 base short, with 11 bases between. Looked up from germline, CDR1 is MNHNS and CDR2 is SASEGT. This CDR3 contains 15 residues.

The chain employs TRBV28 and TRBJ1-4; the D gene is possibly TRBD1 (6 bases). Trimming took off 6 bases at V and 3 bases at J, with 11 bases between the two ends. The CDR3 extends over 14 amino acids. Germline loops: CDR1 MDHEN, CDR2 SYDVKM. In DNA, the CDR3 is TGTGCCAGCAGCTACGGACAGTCTAATGAAAAACTGTTTTTT. Its translation: CASSYGQSNEKLFF.

This clone was observed a single time. Distinct nucleotide sequences in the sample also encode this CDR3. The chain couples TRBV3-1 (or the pseudogene TRBV3-2) to TRBJ2-5, with 10 bases lining up with TRBD2. Per germline, CDR1 LGHDT and CDR2 YNNKEL (reference sequence). The CDR3 totals 16 residues. V trimming: 1 base; J trimming: 1 base; junction bases outside the gene matches: 3. The CDR3 sequence is CASSQGLAGGQETQYF. The CDR3 bases are TGTGCCAGCAGCCAAGGATTAGCGGGGGGCCAAGAGACCCAGTACTTC.

This clone was seen many times. The chain has TRBV28 and TRBJ2-7; 7 nucleotides match TRBD1. The V segment lost 7 bases and the J segment 1 base; nucleotides outside the gene matches: 7. The CDR3 is 14 amino acids. In germline, CDR1 is MDHEN, CDR2 SYDVKM. The CDR3 spells CASNLPGQSYEQYF. In nucleotides, the CDR3 is TGTGCCAGCAATCTACCGGGACAGTCCTACGAGCAGTACTTC. Together with reference TRBV28 and TRBJ2-7, the CDR3 gives the full variable domain: DVKVTQSSRYLVKRTGEKVFLECVQDMDHENMFWYRQDPGLGLRLIYFSYDVKMKEKGDIPEGYSVSREKKERFSLILESASTNQTSMYLCASNLPGQSYEQYFGPGTRLTVT.

V gene TRBV28 combines with J gene TRBJ1-2; tentatively, D is TRBD1 (6 bases). The germline CDR1 and CDR2 sequences are MDHEN and SYDVKM. The CDR3 runs 15 residues. Trimming removed 5 bases at V and 2 bases at J, with 15 bases between. CDR3: CASSRAGGANYGYTF. In DNA form, the CDR3 reads TGTGCCAGCAGTCGGGCCGGGGGGGCCAACTATGGCTACACCTTC.

CDR3 in DNA: TGTGCCACCAGTTACGGGGGGAACTATGGCTACACCTTC. Its translation: CATSYGGNYGYTF. The chain couples TRBV24-1 to TRBJ1-2; possibly TRBD1 for D (5 bases). This CDR3 is built from 13 residues. V was pared by 6 bases and J by 2 bases, with 9 bases between. Per the germline V gene, CDR1 is KGHDR and CDR2 is SFDVKD.

The chain carries TRBV7-9 and TRBJ2-5, with D possibly being TRBD1 (5 bases). The CDR3 is 13 residues long. The V and J ends lost 1 base and 5 bases respectively, with 8 bases between them. Germline values: CDR1 SEHNR, CDR2 FQNEAQ (reference sequence). CDR3 in DNA: TGTGCCAGCAGCTTAGGACAGTGGGAGACCCAGTACTTC. Its protein is CASSLGQWETQYF.

This clone was observed once. The gene calls are TRBV18 and TRBJ2-7, with 8 bases matching TRBD1. This CDR3 is 15 amino acids long. CDR1 is KGHSH and CDR2 is LQKENI in the germline V gene. Trimming took 3 bases from V and 2 from J; bases not matched to a gene: 6. CDR3: CASSPSPTGAYEQYF. The CDR3, as DNA: TGTGCCAGCTCACCCAGTCCGACAGGGGCCTACGAGCAGTACTTC.

The V and J genes are TRBV28 and TRBJ1-1, with TRBD1 as a possible D gene (6 bases). V was cut by 4 bases and J by 8 bases, with 17 bases left in between. The germline V gene has CDR1 MDHEN and CDR2 SYDVKM. The CDR3 runs to 14 residues. The CDR3 sequence: CASSSPTGWAEAFF. The DNA of the CDR3 is TGTGCCAGCAGTTCCCCGACAGGATGGGCAGAAGCTTTCTTT.

CDR3 protein: CTSSIAGPTYNEQFF. Written as DNA, the CDR3 is TGCACCAGCAGCATAGCGGGCCCAACCTACAATGAGCAGTTCTTC. The chain recombines TRBV1 with TRBJ2-1; the table names TRBD2, a call not compared with the DNA. TRBV1 is assigned pseudogene status. The CDR3 length is 15 residues.

This clone has a single count. The gene calls are TRBV28 and TRBJ1-2; 9 bases line up with TRBD1. Germline-derived CDR1 and CDR2 are MDHEN and SYDVKM. The CDR3 has 12 amino acids. Losses at the gene ends were 6 bases for V and 7 bases for J; bases not matched to a gene: 3. DNA of the CDR3: TGTGCCAGCAGGTTGACAGGGGGTGGCTACACCTTC. This sequence encodes CASRLTGGGYTF.

This sequence joins TRBV19 and TRBJ1-5; D may be TRBD1 (5 bases). The length of the CDR3 is 15 residues. Germline CDR1 and CDR2: LNHDA and SQIVND (reference sequence). Trimming took 1 base from V and 3 from J, leaving 10 bases between them. The DNA for the CDR3 is TGTGCCAGTAGTATAGTAGCAGGGTACAATCAGCCCCAGCATTTT. Its protein product is CASSIVAGYNQPQHF.

The chain recombines TRBV10-3 with TRBJ2-7; TRBD1 might be the D (6 bases). The V and J ends lost 11 bases and 4 bases respectively, with 18 bases between them. CDR1 and CDR2 from the germline V gene are ENHRY and SYGVKD. The CDR3 is 13 residues long. The CDR3 here is CASRGAGAYEQYF. DNA for the CDR3: TGTGCCTCAAGAGGGGCAGGGGCGTACGAGCAGTACTTC.

The chain is built from TRBV7-6 and TRBJ2-7; maybe TRBD2 (5 bases). From germline, CDR1 is SGHVS and CDR2 FNYEAQ. The CDR3 spans 12 residues. V dropped 3 bases and J dropped 5 bases, with 8 bases sitting between them. CDR3 region: CASSLTNHEQYF. The CDR3 nucleotides are TGTGCCAGCAGCTTGACTAACCACGAGCAGTACTTC.

The chain carries TRBV19 and TRBJ1-5, with 9 bases that match TRBD1. The germline CDR1 and CDR2 sequences are LNHDA and SQIVND (reference sequence). Losses at the gene ends were 6 bases for V and 3 bases for J; bases not matched to a gene: 9. The length of the CDR3 is 16 residues. CDR3 DNA sequence: TGTGCCAGTAGCCTAGGCAGGACAGGGGCCAATCAGCCCCAGCATTTT. Translating gives CASSLGRTGANQPQHF.

About this clone: At one boundary the junction diverges from the germline segment, which might be a read error. The chain employs TRBV7-2 and TRBJ2-1; 9 positions match TRBD2. This CDR3 spans 15 amino acids. Germline CDR1 and CDR2: SGHTA and FQGNSA. CDR3 in amino acids: CASSIASGVYNEQFF. The CDR3 DNA is TGTGCCAGCAGCATAGCTAGCGGGGTTTACAATGAGCAGTTCTTC.

This clone appeared a single time. The genes are TRBV5-1 and TRBJ1-1, with 8 bases identical to TRBD1. Germline V lookup: CDR1 SGHRS, CDR2 YFSETQ. V lost 1 base and J lost 4; bases outside the gene matches: 6. The CDR3 covers 15 residues. The CDR3 spells CASSLPTGDGTEAFF. In DNA, the CDR3 is TGCGCCAGCAGCTTGCCGACAGGGGATGGCACTGAAGCTTTCTTT.

This chain links TRBV12-5 with TRBJ1-5; unclear D gene. Germline V CDR1 and CDR2: LGHNT, FRNRAP. V lost 4 bases, J lost 4 bases, and 11 bases lay in between. The CDR3 contains 14 residues. The CDR3 loop reads CASGSGNQNQPQHF. As DNA, the CDR3 is TGTGCTAGTGGTTCCGGGAACCAGAATCAGCCCCAGCATTTT. The whole variable domain, remainder taken from reference TRBV12-5 and TRBJ1-5, is DARVTQTPRHKVTEMGQEVTMRCQPILGHNTVFWYRQTMMQGLELLAYFRNRAPLDDSGMPKDRFSAEMPDATLATLKIQPSEPRDSAVYFCASGSGNQNQPQHFGDGTRLSIL.

J is TRBJ1-3 and V is TRBV11-2, with D tentatively TRBD1 (5 bases). The CDR3 has 14 amino acids. The ends were cut back, 1 base at V and 5 bases at J, with 9 bases in the middle. Germline V CDR1 and CDR2: SGHAT, FQNNGV. CDR3 in amino acids: CASSLVPGRNTIYF. CDR3 nucleotide sequence: TGTGCCAGCAGCTTAGTGCCAGGGAGAAACACCATATATTTT.

This clone was counted a few times. V is TRBV5-1 and J is TRBJ1-1; 8 bases map to TRBD1. CDR1 and CDR2 (germline): SGHRS, YFSETQ. Trimming cost V 4 bases and J 3 bases; bases outside gene matches: 5. The CDR3 is 14 amino acids. CDR3 sequence (DNA): TGCGCCAGCAGCCGCGGACAGGGATACACTGAAGCTTTCTTT. Amino acids: CASSRGQGYTEAFF.

The genes are TRBV6-2 or TRBV6-3 and TRBJ2-1; the D gene is possibly TRBD2 (5 bases). Trimming pared 5 bases from V and 5 bases from J, leaving 16 bases between. The CDR3 consists of 15 residues. Looked up from germline, CDR1 is MNHEY and CDR2 is SVGEGT. The CDR3 bases are TGTGCCAGCAGTCATGATACAGTCGGGGACAATGAGCAGTTCTTC. It is translated as CASSHDTVGDNEQFF.

The table lists this clone with a count of one. V is TRBV7-5 and J is TRBJ2-7; no check of the table's D call, TRBD2, against the DNA was made. TRBV7-5 is a pseudogene locus. This CDR3 is 16 amino acids long. The CDR3 region is CARSSSNGGGAYEQYF. As DNA, the CDR3 is TGTGCCAGAAGCTCTTCGAACGGGGGGGGCGCCTACGAGCAGTACTTC.

The chain recombines TRBV7-2 with TRBJ2-7; TRBD2 matches 11 bases. The CDR3 spans 17 residues. Trimming cost V 2 bases and J 0 bases; bases outside gene matches: 6. In germline, CDR1 is SGHTA, CDR2 FQGNSA. The DNA of the CDR3 is TGTGCCAGCAGCTTATCTAGCGGGGGGCCAAGCTCCTACGAGCAGTACTTC. It translates to CASSLSSGGPSSYEQYF.

The genes are TRBV19 and TRBJ2-7; tentative D call: TRBD1 (6 bases). This CDR3 contains 12 residues. Trimming pared 5 bases from V and 7 bases from J, leaving 12 bases between. The germline V gene has CDR1 LNHDA and CDR2 SQIVND (reference sequence). The CDR3 DNA follows: TGTGCCAGTAGTCCAGGGGCACGGGAGCAGTACTTC. This gives the protein CASSPGAREQYF. Variable domain in full (rest from reference TRBV19 and TRBJ2-7): DGGITQSPKYLFRKEGQNVTLSCEQNLNHDAMYWYRQDPGQGLRLIYYSQIVNDFQKGDIAEGYSVSREKKESFPLTVTSAQKNPTAFYLCASSPGAREQYFGPGTRLTVT.

This clone was seen just once. The chain has TRBV7-6 and TRBJ2-7; 7 nucleotides line up with TRBD1. Germline V lookup: CDR1 SGHVS, CDR2 FNYEAQ. The CDR3 totals 16 residues. V trimming: 2 bases; J trimming: 1 base; junction bases outside the gene matches: 8. In DNA form, the CDR3 reads TGTGCCAGCAGCTTATATGCGTCAGGGGGATCCTACGAGCAGTACTTC. Translating gives CASSLYASGGSYEQYF.

This chain joins TRBV6-6 and TRBJ2-7, with D possibly matching TRBD1 (6 bases). This CDR3 has 14 amino acids. V was trimmed by 0 bases and J by 2 bases, leaving 8 bases between them. Germline V lookup: CDR1 MNHNY, CDR2 SVGAGI (reference sequence). The CDR3 here is CASSYSGHTYEQYF. In nucleotides, the CDR3 is TGTGCCAGCAGTTACTCGGGACATACCTACGAGCAGTACTTC.